There are many counts of the clone carrying this T cell receptor (beta chain). The data derive from a study of T-cell reconstitution after alpha-beta-depleted transplantation in children. Preparing the TCRbeta library involved the use of unique molecular identifiers. In TCRdb, the PCR reads were re-called with MiXCR into one record per CDR3 protein. The sample includes about 240,000 distinct CDR3 sequences, about 26% of them seen just once. The TCR was taken from a girl aged 2-15 years with Fanconi anemia, due to receive a stem cell transplant. This sample comprised PBMCs, obtained before TCRalphabeta/CD19-depleted stem cell transplant.

CDR3 amino acids: CASSQDSETQYF. CDR3 DNA sequence: TGTGCCAGCAGCCAAGATTCAGAGACCCAGTACTTC. V gene TRBV3-1 combines with J gene TRBJ2-5, with D unclear. The V end lost 0 bases, the J end lost 4 bases, and 3 bases lay between the germline ends. The CDR3 extends over 12 amino acids. CDR1 and CDR2 (germline): LGHDT, YNNKEL (reference sequence).